Listed here are 30 T cell receptor beta chains from one sample, sequenced in a study of blood T cell repertoires in COVID-19. TCRdb's table, derived via immunoSEQ multiplex PCR, lists solely in-frame clones and lacks some. The table lists more than 250,000 clones, 92% of them singletons. Sequencing was done on a sample of PBMCs or T cells enriched from blood (not recorded which). Receptors originate from a woman younger than 45 who had recovered from COVID-19.

The chain is built from TRBV12-3 or TRBV12-4 and TRBJ1-1, with D maybe TRBD1 (5 bases). The CDR3 is 12 amino acids. The ends were cut back, 8 bases at V and 4 bases at J, with 11 bases in the middle. CDR3 DNA sequence: TGTGCCAGCTCACCCACAGGCACTGAAGCTTTCTTT. It is translated as CASSPTGTEAFF.

The chain links TRBV6-2 or TRBV6-3 to TRBJ2-1; 9 bases align to TRBD1. This CDR3 is built from 16 residues. The trim removed 0 bases at V and 8 bases at J, leaving 8 bases unmatched. Germline lookup yields CDR1 MNHEY and CDR2 SVGEGT. The CDR3 loop reads CASSYSLDRGSDEQFF. The CDR3 DNA reads TGTGCCAGCAGTTACTCTCTGGACAGGGGTAGCGATGAGCAGTTCTTC.

The chain carries TRBV11-2 and TRBJ1-2, with no clear D. Trimming removed 5 bases at V and 7 bases at J, with 20 bases between. The germline V gene encodes CDR1 SGHAT and CDR2 FQNNGV. This CDR3 region has 15 residues. The DNA for the CDR3 is TGTGCCAGCAGCCCCGCTGACGGCGGTTCTGGTGGCTACACCTTC. Translating it yields CASSPADGGSGGYTF.

This clone was seen a single time. V and J are TRBV24-1 and TRBJ2-3; perhaps TRBD2 as D (6 bases). Germline CDR1 is KGHDR and CDR2 is SFDVKD. The CDR3 consists of 13 residues. V was cut by 9 bases and J by 3 bases, with 12 bases left in between. The CDR3 loop is CATSGLSTDTQYF. The CDR3 coding sequence is TGTGCCACCTCCGGACTAAGTACAGATACGCAGTATTTT.

The chain is built from TRBV27 and TRBJ2-7; 10 nucleotides match TRBD1. With V trimmed by 10 bases and J by 2 bases, 8 bases remained unmatched. The CDR3 runs to 14 residues. Germline assignment: CDR1 MNHEY and CDR2 SMNVEV (reference sequence). CDR3 loop: CATSGGTGAYEQYF. CDR3 DNA sequence: TGTGCCACCAGCGGCGGGACAGGGGCCTACGAGCAGTACTTC.

This clone was observed a single time. The chain joins TRBV3-1 (or the pseudogene TRBV3-2) to TRBJ2-5, with 15 bases matching TRBD2. Per germline, CDR1 LGHDT and CDR2 YNNKEL (reference sequence). The CDR3 sequence is 18 residues long. V shed 5 bases and J 4 bases; nucleotides not matched to a gene: 11. The CDR3 sequence: CASSRPGTSGRPGETQYF. CDR3 nucleotides: TGTGCCAGCAGCAGGCCCGGGACTAGCGGGAGGCCGGGAGAGACCCAGTACTTC.

V and J are TRBV18 and TRBJ2-7; the match to TRBD1 covers 9 bases. The germline V gene encodes CDR1 KGHSH and CDR2 LQKENI. The CDR3 has 15 amino acids. After removal of 5 bases from V and 1 base from J, the junction contained 6 bases not matched to a gene. This CDR3 is CASSTTGTGSYEQYF. The CDR3 nucleotides are TGTGCCAGCTCAACAACCGGGACAGGGTCCTACGAGCAGTACTTC.

A single count supports this clone. This sequence joins TRBV5-1 and TRBJ2-5, with a weak D call TRBD1 (6 bases). This CDR3 region has 15 residues. Germline assignment: CDR1 SGHRS and CDR2 YFSETQ. Trimming removed 0 bases at V and 5 bases at J, with 14 bases between. CDR3 region: CASSLAWGREETQYF. The CDR3 DNA is TGCGCCAGCAGCTTGGCTTGGGGGCGAGAGGAGACCCAGTACTTC.

This clone was seen at least ten times. The rearrangement links TRBV6-1 to TRBJ2-3; possible D gene TRBD1, 6 bases. Germline V gene data show CDR1 as MNHNS and CDR2 as SASEGT. This CDR3 spans 16 amino acids. Trimming stripped 1 base from V and 3 bases from J, with 14 bases between. The CDR3 region is CASSEESGEGTDTQYF. The CDR3 nucleotides are TGTGCCAGCAGTGAAGAATCAGGGGAAGGAACAGATACGCAGTATTTT.

CDR3 sequence: CASRDRYNEQFF. The CDR3 DNA reads TGTGCCAGCCGGGACAGATACAATGAGCAGTTCTTC. The rearrangement joins TRBV10-3 to TRBJ2-1, with 7 bases matching TRBD1. V lost 10 bases and J lost 4; bases outside the gene matches: 4. In germline, CDR1 is ENHRY, CDR2 SYGVKD. This CDR3 comprises 12 residues.

This sequence joins TRBV3-1 (or the pseudogene TRBV3-2) and TRBJ1-2; TRBD1 matches 8 bases. The CDR3 sequence is 14 residues long. V was clipped by 6 bases and J by 3 bases; unmatched bases: 6. Germline-derived CDR1 and CDR2 are LGHDT and YNNKEL (reference sequence). Here the CDR3 reads CASRNRGGDYGYTF. The CDR3 DNA is TGTGCCAGCAGGAACAGGGGGGGAGACTATGGCTACACCTTC.

The chain combines TRBV28 with TRBJ1-2; D is ambiguous. The CDR3 runs to 13 residues. The V gene lost 1 base and the J gene lost 4 bases, with 7 bases spanning the gap. The germline V gene encodes CDR1 MDHEN and CDR2 SYDVKM. CDR3 coding DNA: TGTGCCAGCAGTTTATACACAGTCTATGGCTACACCTTC. Translating gives CASSLYTVYGYTF.

CDR3: CASSPGQGLFTEAFF. The CDR3 DNA is TGTGCCAGCAGCCCGGGACAGGGGTTGTTCACTGAAGCTTTCTTT. The V gene is TRBV27, the J gene TRBJ1-1; TRBD1 matches 10 bases. The germline CDR1 and CDR2 sequences are MNHEY and SMNVEV (reference sequence). This CDR3 is 15 amino acids long. The V gene end was trimmed by 6 bases and the J gene end by 4 bases; junction bases not matched to a gene: 8.

CDR3 nucleotides: TGCGCCAGCAGGCTTAGTTGGACAGGGACCTACGAGCAGTACTTC. Translating it yields CASRLSWTGTYEQYF. The chain joins TRBV4-1 to TRBJ2-7; TRBD1 matches at 8 bases. CDR1 MGHRA and CDR2 YSYEKL come from the germline V gene. The CDR3 totals 15 residues. Trimming cost V 6 bases and J 2 bases; bases outside gene matches: 9.

This chain joins TRBV15 and TRBJ1-1; D unclear. CDR1 is LNHNV, CDR2 YYDKDF, per germline (reference sequence). The CDR3 has 13 amino acids. V shed 5 bases and J shed 6 bases, with 13 bases lying between them. DNA of the CDR3: TGTGCCACCAGCGACCCCCTTCGGGCTGAAGCTTTCTTT. It specifies CATSDPLRAEAFF.

The J gene is TRBJ2-7, the V gene TRBV3-1 (or the pseudogene TRBV3-2), with 8 bases aligning to TRBD1. The CDR3 contains 12 residues. The germline V gene encodes CDR1 LGHDT and CDR2 YNNKEL (reference sequence). Losses at the gene ends were 6 bases for V and 2 bases for J; bases not matched to a gene: 0. The CDR3 sequence: CASRDRAYEQYF. The CDR3 region has the DNA TGTGCCAGCAGGGACAGGGCCTACGAGCAGTACTTC.

The V call is TRBV21-1, the J call TRBJ1-2; the D call in the table, TRBD1, was not verified against the DNA. TRBV21-1 is given as a pseudogene. The CDR3 runs 16 residues. The CDR3 loop reads CASSEIPGQGAHGYTF. The CDR3 DNA reads TGTGCCAGCAGCGAGATACCGGGACAGGGGGCGCATGGCTACACCTTC.

V gene TRBV12-3 or TRBV12-4 combines with J gene TRBJ1-2, with unresolved D. CDR3 length: 13 amino acids. V was cut by 3 bases and J by 2 bases, with 7 bases left in between. The CDR3 protein is CASSFQVNYGYTF. CDR3 nucleotide sequence: TGTGCCAGCAGTTTTCAGGTCAACTATGGCTACACCTTC.

V is TRBV6-4 and J is TRBJ2-1; maybe TRBD1 (6 bases). This CDR3 is built from 13 residues. V lost 3 bases, J lost 7 bases, and 10 bases lay in between. Germline CDR1 reads MRHNA; CDR2 reads SNTAGT. CDR3 coding DNA: TGTGCCAGCAGTGAAATAGGGGGTAATGAGCAGTTCTTC. Its translation: CASSEIGGNEQFF.

The chain is built from TRBV18 and TRBJ2-5, with a weak D call TRBD1 (6 bases). Germline V lookup: CDR1 KGHSH, CDR2 LQKENI. CDR3 length: 15 residues. V lost 6 bases and J 1 base, leaving 15 bases between the germline ends. CDR3 loop: CASSRVVDSQETQYF. CDR3 coding DNA: TGTGCCAGCTCCCGGGTTGTGGACAGCCAAGAGACCCAGTACTTC.

The V and J genes are TRBV11-2 and TRBJ1-2; D gene unclear. Trimming cost V 2 bases and J 8 bases, with 21 bases left between them. This CDR3 is 16 amino acids long. Germline loops: CDR1 SGHAT, CDR2 FQNNGV. The CDR3 sequence: CASSLRPAATIEGYTF. The CDR3 DNA follows: TGTGCCAGCAGCTTACGCCCGGCGGCCACCATCGAGGGCTACACCTTC.

V usage is TRBV30 and J usage is TRBJ2-3; 8 bases map to TRBD2. After removal of 4 bases from V and 3 bases from J, the junction contained 3 bases not matched to a gene. Germline CDR1 reads GTSNPN; CDR2 reads SVGIG (reference sequence). CDR3 length equals 13 residues. CDR3: CAWTASGTDTQYF. Written as DNA, the CDR3 is TGTGCCTGGACTGCTAGCGGGACAGATACGCAGTATTTT.

This clone was counted only a few times. The rearrangement links TRBV4-1 to TRBJ2-5, with D unclear. The V end lost 2 bases, the J end lost 5 bases, and 9 bases lay between the germline ends. This CDR3 is built from 13 residues. CDR1 and CDR2 (germline): MGHRA, YSYEKL. In nucleotides, the CDR3 is TGCGCCAGCAGCCAACCTTACGAGGAGACCCAGTACTTC. Translating gives CASSQPYEETQYF.

The rearrangement joins TRBV19 to TRBJ1-6, with D unclear. This CDR3 contains 15 residues. CDR1 LNHDA and CDR2 SQIVND come from the germline V gene (reference sequence). V lost 6 bases and J 6 bases, leaving 15 bases between the germline ends. The CDR3 nucleotides are TGTGCCAGTAGACCCATAGATGAAGCTAATTCACCCCTCCACTTT. The encoded protein is CASRPIDEANSPLHF.

The J gene is TRBJ2-5, the V gene TRBV7-6; 7 bases match TRBD1. Germline loops: CDR1 SGHVS, CDR2 FNYEAQ. CDR3 length: 15 amino acids. Trimming removed 2 bases from V and 4 bases from J; junction bases left unmatched: 7. The CDR3 protein is CASSLPLGGGETQYF. The CDR3 DNA reads TGTGCCAGCAGCTTACCTCTAGGGGGCGGAGAGACCCAGTACTTC.

This chain uses TRBV6-6 with TRBJ2-2, with D perhaps matching TRBD2 (6 bases). The CDR3 sequence is 20 residues long. Germline V lookup: CDR1 MNHNY, CDR2 SVGAGI (reference sequence). V gave up 6 bases and J gave up 0 bases, with 26 bases separating them. The CDR3 DNA sequence: TGTGCCAGCAGCCCCCCCCGTTTAACGGGGGATATGACGAACACCGGGGAGCTGTTTTTT. Encoded protein: CASSPPRLTGDMTNTGELFF.

This chain joins TRBV10-3 and TRBJ2-3; 13 nucleotides line up with TRBD2. This CDR3 contains 14 residues. V shed 6 bases, J shed 6 bases, and the junction held 3 bases outside the gene matches. The germline V gene encodes CDR1 ENHRY and CDR2 SYGVKD. The CDR3 is CAISGLAGVDTQYF. The CDR3 coding sequence is TGTGCCATCAGCGGACTAGCGGGAGTCGATACGCAGTATTTT.

The chain employs TRBV15 and TRBJ2-6, with 7 bases that match TRBD1. This CDR3 has 16 residues. CDR1 LNHNV and CDR2 YYDKDF come from the germline V gene (reference sequence). V lost 7 bases and J lost 1; bases outside the gene matches: 7. CDR3 loop: CATTGGPKSGANVLTF. The CDR3 nucleotides are TGTGCCACCACAGGGGGTCCTAAGTCTGGGGCCAACGTCCTGACTTTC.

The chain employs TRBV4-3 and TRBJ1-2; TRBD1 agrees at 7 bases. The CDR3 is 16 residues long. V lost 0 bases and J lost 3; bases outside the gene matches: 7. The germline gives CDR1 LGHNA, CDR2 YSLEER. The CDR3 DNA follows: TGCGCCAGCAGCCAAGATTTACAGGGGCTTGACTATGGCTACACCTTC. Translation gives CASSQDLQGLDYGYTF.

The CDR3 loop reads CASSQVGIAAYNEQFF. The CDR3 DNA sequence: TGCGCCAGCAGCCAAGTCGGGATAGCGGCTTACAATGAGCAGTTCTTC. V and J are TRBV4-1 and TRBJ2-1, with a possible D match to TRBD2 (6 bases). Germline V lookup: CDR1 MGHRA, CDR2 YSYEKL. Deletions cut 1 base from V and 4 bases from J, with 14 bases between. This CDR3 is built from 16 residues.